Below, one TCR beta chain is given with its context. The sample is drawn from a study of T cell changes during pregnancy in multiple sclerosis. The assay was immunoSEQ multiplex PCR, and TCRdb's table has in-frame clones only and misses some. The sample includes some 52,000 clones, around 94% seen only once; the top ten take around 0.76%. The sample was CD4+ T cells from peripheral blood mononuclear cells, taken in the third trimester of pregnancy. The sequence was collected from a female donor with multiple sclerosis, enrolled in a pregnancy study.

This CDR3 reads CASSLYREGGYTF. DNA for the CDR3: TGTGCCAGCAGCTTATACAGGGAGGGTGGCTACACCTTC. The V and J genes are TRBV7-3 and TRBJ1-2, with D possibly matching TRBD1 (6 bases). The CDR3 is made up of 13 amino acids. The V gene lost 2 bases and the J gene lost 7 bases, with 11 bases spanning the gap. The germline CDR1 and CDR2 sequences are SGHTA and FQGTGA.